The 19 T cell receptor beta chains below come from one sample, sequenced in a study of tumor-infiltrating lymphocytes in primary liver carcinoma. Production of TCR beta cDNA used roughly 0.55 ug total RNA together with a constant-region primer. ARM-PCR, slightly modified, supplied the TCR beta libraries through three nested multiplex PCR rounds. Researchers ran the first two PCR rounds for 9 to 10 cycles each with TRBV1-TRBV30 forward primers and a C-beta reverse primer. MiXCR was run by TCRdb on the multiplex PCR reads, yielding one entry per CDR3 protein. Of some 21,000 distinct CDR3 sequences listed, 60% to 80% are singletons. Bulk tissue was left unsorted, and RNA and DNA were co-extracted from 20-30 mg of it. Sequencing was performed on liver tumor tissue from sampling region 1. Noted subset: tumor region T1, superior pole. The source of these receptors is a woman in her twenties or thirties with primary liver carcinoma and hepatitis B virus infection.

This chain uses TRBV11-1 with TRBJ2-5, with D perhaps TRBD1 (6 bases). This CDR3 comprises 14 residues. Germline V lookup: CDR1 SGHAT, CDR2 FQDESV (reference sequence). The V end was cut by 2 bases, the J end by 14 bases, with 21 bases between. CDR3 region: CASSLTGREETLYF. The CDR3 DNA reads TGTGCCAGCAGCTTAACAGGGCGCGAAGAGACCCTCTACTTC.

Points on this clonotype: Relative to the germline gene, one junction end is altered; a read error may explain this. This chain connects TRBV28 to TRBJ2-6; the D is unclear. There are 16 residues in the CDR3. From germline, CDR1 is MDHEN and CDR2 SYDVKM. The CDR3 sequence is CASRGLETPWANVLTF. For the CDR3, the DNA is TGTGCCAGCAGAGGGTTGGAGACCCCGTGGGCCAACGTCCTAACTTTC.

The CDR3 sequence is CAGKIAGNYDEYF. In nucleotides, the CDR3 is TGTGCCGGCAAGATTGCGGGGAACTACGATGAGTACTTC. The J gene is TRBJ2-7, the V gene TRBV11-2, with D possibly matching TRBD2 (6 bases). Germline V lookup: CDR1 SGHAT, CDR2 FQNNGV. The V end was cut by 11 bases, the J end by 11 bases, with 25 bases between. The CDR3 is 13 amino acids.

In its sample, this clonotype was seen a few times. This chain joins TRBV11-2 and TRBJ1-1; D might be TRBD1 (6 bases). CDR1 and CDR2 (germline): SGHAT, FQNNGV. CDR3 size: 12 residues. Between the trimmed V and J ends, which lost 5 bases and 11 bases, there was a span of 15 bases. The CDR3 reads CASSPRGTSAFF. DNA for the CDR3: TGTGCCAGCAGCCCAAGAGGGACATCGGCTTTCTTT.

Concerning this clonotype itself: The junction departs from germline at one end; a sequencing error may be responsible. The rearrangement joins TRBV11-2 to TRBJ2-1; D may be TRBD2 (5 bases). Per the germline V gene, CDR1 is SGHAT and CDR2 is FQNNGV. The CDR3 is 14 residues long. The CDR3 protein is CTSSPDSRYREQFF. CDR3 coding DNA: TGTACCAGCAGTCCGGACTCGAGGTATAGGGAGCAGTTCTTC. The variable domain in full, with the rest retrieved from reference TRBV11-2 and TRBJ2-1, is EAGVAQSPRYKIIEKRQSVAFWCNPISGHATLYWYQQILGQGPKLLIQFQNNGVVDDSQLPKDRFSAERLKGVDSTLKIQPAKLEDSAVYLCTSSPDSRYREQFFGPGTRLTVL.

For this clonotype: The germline gene is not matched at one end of the junction; a read error may be the cause. The chain combines TRBV11-1 with TRBJ2-5, with a tentative D call TRBD1 (5 bases). Germline CDR1 SGHAT, CDR2 FQDESV (reference sequence). This CDR3 has 14 residues. The chain's CDR3 is CPISLAGREEIQYF. The CDR3 DNA reads TGTCCCATCAGCTTAGCAGGGCGCGAAGAGATCCAGTACTTC.

Comment on this clonotype: Compared with germline, one end of the junction differs, possibly owing to a read error. This chain uses TRBV19 with TRBJ2-5; D is ambiguous. The CDR3 is made up of 12 amino acids. Per germline, CDR1 LNHDA and CDR2 SQIVND (reference sequence). CDR3 sequence reads: CVSANLEEAQYF. CDR3 bases: TGTGTCAGTGCCAACTTAGAAGAGGCCCAGTACTTC.

A note on this clonotype: Compared with germline, one end of the junction differs, possibly owing to a read error. The rearrangement links TRBV14 to TRBJ2-7; D is uncertain. Germline CDR1 reads SGHDN; CDR2 reads FVKESK. The CDR3 extends over 15 amino acids. CDR3 nucleotide sequence: TGTGCCAGCAGCCAGGCGGCGGCGACTGGCTACGAACAGTACTTC. Translating gives CASSQAAATGYEQYF.

The V call is TRBV11-3, the J call TRBJ2-1, with TRBD2 matching 10 bases. Germline V gene sequence: CDR1 SGHNT, CDR2 YENEEA. The CDR3 spans 13 residues. The CDR3 spells CTGASGSGIKQFF. CDR3 sequence (DNA): TGTACCGGCGCTAGCGGGAGTGGGATTAAGCAGTTCTTC.

V and J are TRBV11-3 and TRBJ2-1, with 9 nucleotides matching TRBD2. This CDR3 has 15 residues. Germline CDR1 reads SGHNT; CDR2 reads YENEEA. This chain's CDR3 is CAATDLRGGGYEQFF. The CDR3 DNA sequence: TGTGCAGCAACCGACTTGCGGGGGGGGGGGTATGAGCAGTTCTTC.

About this clonotype itself: One junction end disagrees with the germline gene, perhaps due to a read error. The genes are TRBV11-3 and TRBJ1-6; no reliable D call. CDR3 size: 15 residues. Germline V lookup: CDR1 SGHNT, CDR2 YENEEA. The CDR3, as DNA: TGTGCCAGCAGCTTTAAGTGGAGCCATAATTCACCCCTCAACTTC. Translated, it gives CASSFKWSHNSPLNF.

The chain couples TRBV5-5 to TRBJ2-3; D is unresolved. CDR1 SGHKS and CDR2 YYEKEE come from the germline V gene (reference sequence). The germline V and J ends were trimmed by 10 bases and 1 base, with 13 bases remaining between them. This CDR3 contains 13 residues. The CDR3: CACISGCTDTQYF. As DNA, the CDR3 is TGTGCCTGCATCTCGGGCTGCACAGATACGCAGTATTTT. Variable domain in full (rest from reference TRBV5-5 and TRBJ2-3): DAGVTQSPTHLIKTRGQQVTLRCSPISGHKSVSWYQQVLGQGPQFIFQYYEKEERGRGNFPDRFSARQFPNYSSELNVNALLLGDSALYLCACISGCTDTQYFGPGTRLTVL.

V gene TRBV6-5 combines with J gene TRBJ2-2; 8 bases match TRBD1. J lost 4 bases, V lost 10 bases, and 11 bases had no gene match. The CDR3 is 15 residues long. The V gene's germline CDR1 is MNHEY and CDR2 SVGAGI. DNA for the CDR3: TGTGCCATGAGTCCACGGACAGGGTTCACCGGGGAGCTGTTTTTT. It is translated as CAMSPRTGFTGELFF.

About this clonotype: This CDR3 fails to terminate in the conserved phenylalanine or tryptophan, so it likely reflects a read error. The V and J genes are TRBV11-2 and TRBJ2-1, with 11 bases lining up with TRBD2. CDR3 length: 16 amino acids. From germline, CDR1 is SGHAT and CDR2 FQNNGV. The CDR3 DNA sequence: TGTGCCAGCAGCACCTATCTAGCGGGAGGATACACTGAGCAGTTCCTC. Protein product: CASSTYLAGGYTEQFL.

A note on this clonotype: The junction and the germline gene differ at one end; a read error may be behind it. The genes are TRBV11-2 and TRBJ2-2; D gene uncertain. Germline lookup yields CDR1 SGHAT and CDR2 FQNNGV. This CDR3 is 12 amino acids long. The CDR3 here is CASNLFAGELFF. The CDR3 DNA follows: TGTGCTAGCAACTTATTTGCCGGGGAGCTGTTTTTT. Filled out from reference TRBV11-2 and TRBJ2-2, the complete variable domain reads EAGVAQSPRYKIIEKRQSVAFWCNPISGHATLYWYQQILGQGPKLLIQFQNNGVVDDSQLPKDRFSAERLKGVDSTLKIQPAKLEDSAVYLCASNLFAGELFFGEGSRLTVL.

Of note for this clonotype: A much larger clone differs from this one at a single base, so this may be a read error. V is TRBV6-1 and J is TRBJ2-4; 9 bases line up with TRBD2. The germline V gene encodes CDR1 MNHNS and CDR2 SASEGT. The CDR3 has 19 residues. The CDR3 sequence is CASSEEASGRTSAKNIQNF. The CDR3 nucleotides read TGTGCCAGCAGTGAAGAGGCAAGCGGGAGGACTAGCGCCAAAAACATTCAGAACTTC.

This clonotype is classed as medium-sized. V gene TRBV6-5 combines with J gene TRBJ2-3, with TRBD2 identical over 9 bases. CDR1 and CDR2 from the germline V gene are MNHEY and SVGAGI. The CDR3 sequence is 16 residues long. With 6 bases clipped from V and 5 bases from J, the junction kept 12 bases outside the gene matches. The CDR3 here is CASSSSRGRARDTQYF. CDR3 DNA: TGTGCCAGCAGCAGCTCTCGCGGGAGGGCCAGAGATACGCAGTATTTT.

The chain links TRBV12-3 or TRBV12-4 to TRBJ1-2; no clear D gene. The CDR3 spans 11 residues. The germline V and J ends were trimmed by 3 bases and 14 bases, with 13 bases remaining between them. CDR3 in amino acids: CASSFGQARTF. CDR3 bases: TGTGCCAGCAGTTTTGGCCAAGCGCGGACCTTC.

In the case of this clonotype: Because it lacks the conserved phenylalanine or tryptophan at the end, this CDR3 is likely a read error. The chain joins TRBV11-1 to TRBJ2-1, with TRBD1 as a possible D gene (6 bases). The CDR3 spans 15 residues. Germline CDR1 reads SGHAT; CDR2 reads FQDESV (reference sequence). The CDR3 nucleotides read TGTGCCAGCAGCCGGAGACAGGTCTCCTATAATGAGCAGTTCCTC. Its translation: CASSRRQVSYNEQFL.